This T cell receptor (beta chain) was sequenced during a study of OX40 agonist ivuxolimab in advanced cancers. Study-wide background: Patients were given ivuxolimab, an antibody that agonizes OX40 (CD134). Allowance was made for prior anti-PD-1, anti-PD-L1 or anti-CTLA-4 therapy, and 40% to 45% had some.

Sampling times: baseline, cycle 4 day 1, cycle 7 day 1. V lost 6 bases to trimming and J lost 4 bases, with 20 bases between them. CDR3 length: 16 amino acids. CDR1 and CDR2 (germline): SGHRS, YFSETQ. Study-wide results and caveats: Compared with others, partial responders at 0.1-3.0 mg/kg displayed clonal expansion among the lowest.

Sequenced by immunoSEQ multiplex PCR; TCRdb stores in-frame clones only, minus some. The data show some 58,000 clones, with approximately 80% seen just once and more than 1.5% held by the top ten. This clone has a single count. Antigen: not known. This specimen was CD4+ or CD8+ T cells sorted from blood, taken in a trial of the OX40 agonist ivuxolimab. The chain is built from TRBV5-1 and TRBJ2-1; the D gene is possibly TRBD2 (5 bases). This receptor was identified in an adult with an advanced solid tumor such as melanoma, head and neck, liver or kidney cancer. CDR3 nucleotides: TGCGCCAGCAACACACTAATGAATAGCGAATACAATGAGCAGTTCTTC. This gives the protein CASNTLMNSEYNEQFF.